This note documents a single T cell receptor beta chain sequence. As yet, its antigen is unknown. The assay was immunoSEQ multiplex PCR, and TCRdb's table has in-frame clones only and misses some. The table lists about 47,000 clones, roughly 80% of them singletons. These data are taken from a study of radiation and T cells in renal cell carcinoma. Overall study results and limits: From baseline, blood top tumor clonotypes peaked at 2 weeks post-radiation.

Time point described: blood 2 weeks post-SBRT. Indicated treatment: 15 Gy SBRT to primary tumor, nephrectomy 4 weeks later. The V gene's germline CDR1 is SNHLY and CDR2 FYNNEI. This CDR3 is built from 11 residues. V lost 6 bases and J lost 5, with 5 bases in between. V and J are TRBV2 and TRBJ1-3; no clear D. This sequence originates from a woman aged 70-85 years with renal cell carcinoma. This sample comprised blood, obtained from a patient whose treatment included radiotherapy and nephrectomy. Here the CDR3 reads CASRDRNTIYF. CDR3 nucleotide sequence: TGTGCCAGCAGGGACCGAAACACCATATATTTT. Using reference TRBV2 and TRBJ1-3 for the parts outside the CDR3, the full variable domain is EPEVTQTPSHQVTQMGQEVILRCVPISNHLYFYWYRQILGQKVEFLVSFYNNEISEKSEIFDDQFSVERPDGSNFTLKIRSTKLEDSAMYFCASRDRNTIYFGEGSWLTVV.